These 10 T cell receptor beta chains were sequenced from one sample in a study of OX40 agonist ivuxolimab in advanced cancers. Here immunoSEQ multiplex PCR was the method, and the copy in TCRdb shows in-frame clones only, minus some. There are 50,000 to 75,000 clones in the sample; 85% to 90% occur only once, and approximately 0.8% lies in the top ten. Sequenced material: CD4+ or CD8+ T cells sorted from blood, taken in a trial of the OX40 agonist ivuxolimab. These receptor sequences come from an adult with an advanced solid tumor such as melanoma, head and neck, liver or kidney cancer.

The chain has TRBV5-1 and TRBJ1-5; the D gene is possibly TRBD1 (5 bases). Trimming left V 2 bases short and J 4 bases short, with 7 bases between. Germline V CDR1 and CDR2: SGHRS, YFSETQ. This CDR3 contains 13 residues. This chain's CDR3 is CASSFWGNQPQHF. The CDR3 DNA sequence: TGCGCCAGCAGCTTTTGGGGGAATCAGCCCCAGCATTTT.

The chain has TRBV2 and TRBJ2-5, with 9 bases aligning to TRBD1. Looked up from germline, CDR1 is SNHLY and CDR2 is FYNNEI. J was trimmed by 5 bases and V by 5 bases; bases with no gene match: 6. The CDR3 loop spans 14 amino acids. The chain's CDR3 is CASSPQGAGETQYF. The CDR3 coding sequence is TGTGCCAGCAGTCCACAGGGGGCTGGGGAGACCCAGTACTTC.

The CDR3 DNA reads TGTGCCAGCAGCTTTGACAAGCTGGAAGCTTTCTTT. Translating it yields CASSFDKLEAFF. The chain uses TRBV7-9 and TRBJ1-1; D is ambiguous. Germline CDR1 SEHNR, CDR2 FQNEAQ (reference sequence). The CDR3 runs 12 residues. Trimming stripped 3 bases from V and 8 bases from J, with 10 bases between.

The V call is TRBV7-9, the J call TRBJ2-2; tentative D call: TRBD2 (6 bases). Germline assignment: CDR1 SEHNR and CDR2 FQNEAQ (reference sequence). Deletions cut 3 bases from V and 1 base from J, with 15 bases between. The CDR3 covers 17 residues. This CDR3 is CASSFPRGGMNTGELFF. The DNA for the CDR3 is TGTGCCAGCAGCTTCCCACGGGGCGGGATGAACACCGGGGAGCTGTTTTTT.

The chain joins TRBV5-1 to TRBJ1-1; D perhaps matches TRBD1 (5 bases). The CDR3 is 13 amino acids. Deletions cut 1 base from V and 4 bases from J, with 8 bases between. Germline V gives CDR1 SGHRS, CDR2 YFSETQ. The CDR3 coding sequence is TGCGCCAGCAGCTTGTCCGGGGGCACTGAAGCTTTCTTT. As protein: CASSLSGGTEAFF.

The rearrangement uses TRBV4-1 and TRBJ2-7, with D unclear. This CDR3 contains 14 residues. Germline CDR1 reads MGHRA; CDR2 reads YSYEKL. V was trimmed by 1 base and J by 1 base, leaving 8 bases between them. The CDR3 coding sequence is TGCGCCAGCAGCCAAGGTCAGCTGTCCTACGAGCAGTACTTC. Encoded protein: CASSQGQLSYEQYF.

The chain links TRBV5-4 to TRBJ2-7, with TRBD2 identical over 7 bases. Germline CDR1 reads SGHNT; CDR2 reads YYREEE (reference sequence). Trimming cost V 6 bases and J 6 bases; bases outside gene matches: 21. This CDR3 has 17 residues. CDR3 sequence reads: CASTPGSYGGGPGEQYF. CDR3 DNA: TGTGCCAGCACCCCTGGATCCTACGGCGGGGGACCAGGCGAGCAGTACTTC.

The CDR3 sequence: CASSFGTGRNEQFF. In DNA form, the CDR3 reads TGTGCCAGCAGTTTCGGGACAGGGAGAAATGAGCAGTTCTTC. The J gene is TRBJ2-1, the V gene TRBV6-5; 9 nucleotides agree with TRBD1. The CDR3 length is 14 residues. Looked up from germline, CDR1 is MNHEY and CDR2 is SVGAGI. The V gene end was trimmed by 4 bases and the J gene end by 7 bases; junction bases not matched to a gene: 5.

This chain uses TRBV10-1 with TRBJ2-7, with 7 nucleotides matching TRBD1. Germline CDR1 reads WNHNN; CDR2 reads SYGVQD (reference sequence). Trimming cost V 3 bases and J 2 bases; bases outside gene matches: 4. The CDR3 consists of 14 residues. CDR3 region: CASSDPGTAYEQYF. For the CDR3, the DNA is TGCGCCAGCAGTGACCCCGGGACAGCCTACGAGCAGTACTTC.

This clone showed up just a few times. The V gene is TRBV29-1, the J gene TRBJ1-2; D is perhaps TRBD1 (6 bases). The length of the CDR3 is 11 residues. Germline V gene sequence: CDR1 SQVTM, CDR2 ANQGSEA. V lost 7 bases to trimming and J lost 6 bases, with 12 bases between them. CDR3 nucleotide sequence: TGCAGCGCCCGAGAGGGGGATGGCTACACCTTC. The encoded protein is CSAREGDGYTF.